Shown below are 13 T cell receptor beta chains from a single sample sequenced in a study of radiation and T cells in renal cell carcinoma. Time point reported: baseline pretreatment blood. Regarding treatment: 15 Gy SBRT to primary tumor, nephrectomy 4 weeks later. TCRdb's table, derived via immunoSEQ multiplex PCR, lists solely in-frame clones and lacks some. The sample carries 85,000 to 100,000 clones, 65% to 90% recorded once. The sample in question was blood, obtained from a patient whose treatment included radiotherapy and nephrectomy. These receptor sequences come from a man between 45 and 60 years old with renal cell carcinoma.

This rearrangement joins TRBV14 to TRBJ1-4; D perhaps matches TRBD1 (5 bases). CDR3 length equals 15 residues. V was cut by 1 base and J by 4 bases, with 10 bases left in between. CDR1 and CDR2 from the germline V gene are SGHDN and FVKESK. The CDR3 DNA reads TGTGCCAGCAGCCAAGGGCCGACAGTTAATGAAAAACTGTTTTTT. Encoded protein: CASSQGPTVNEKLFF.

This clone was seen a handful of times. The J gene is TRBJ1-6, the V gene TRBV18, with D unresolved. The CDR3 totals 15 residues. Trimming stripped 2 bases from V and 5 bases from J, with 10 bases between. Germline lookup yields CDR1 KGHSH and CDR2 LQKENI. The CDR3 sequence: CASSPGRGDNSPLHF. CDR3 nucleotide sequence: TGTGCCAGCTCACCAGGGCGGGGAGATAATTCACCCCTCCACTTT. The full variable domain, its missing parts supplied by reference TRBV18 and TRBJ1-6, is NAGVMQNPRHLVRRRGQEARLRCSPMKGHSHVYWYRQLPEEGLKFMVYLQKENIIDESGMPKERFSAEFPKEGPSILRIQQVVRGDSAAYFCASSPGRGDNSPLHFGNGTRLTVT.

This clone was detected once. This sequence joins TRBV7-6 and TRBJ1-4; tentatively, D is TRBD1 (6 bases). This CDR3 is built from 18 residues. The germline V and J ends were trimmed by 5 bases and 0 bases, with 19 bases remaining between them. Germline V CDR1 and CDR2: SGHVS, FNYEAQ. The CDR3 is CASSRSLRTATTNEKLFF. The CDR3 nucleotides are TGTGCCAGCAGCCGATCTCTTAGGACAGCAACAACTAATGAAAAACTGTTTTTT.

The J gene is TRBJ2-2, the V gene TRBV7-3; D may be TRBD1 or TRBD2 (5 bases each). The length of the CDR3 is 16 residues. Germline lookup yields CDR1 SGHTA and CDR2 FQGTGA. V lost 4 bases and J lost 8, with 20 bases in between. The CDR3 protein is CASSSRDGQRVGELFF. The CDR3 nucleotides read TGTGCCAGCAGCTCAAGGGACGGCCAGAGGGTTGGGGAGCTGTTTTTT.

The gene calls are TRBV10-3 and TRBJ2-6, with D possibly matching TRBD2 (5 bases). The germline V gene encodes CDR1 ENHRY and CDR2 SYGVKD. Trimming shortened V by 0 bases and J by 6 bases, and 6 bases separated the two germline ends. This CDR3 spans 14 amino acids. The CDR3 sequence: CAISESGEANVLTF. The CDR3 nucleotides read TGTGCCATCAGTGAGTCCGGGGAGGCCAACGTCCTGACTTTC.

The gene calls are TRBV4-1 and TRBJ1-1, with TRBD1 identical over 7 bases. The CDR3 is 15 residues long. Losses at the gene ends were 1 base for V and 5 bases for J; bases not matched to a gene: 7. Germline V gene data show CDR1 as MGHRA and CDR2 as YSYEKL. The CDR3 DNA reads TGCGCCAGCAGCCAAGGCCGACAGGGTCGGACTGAAGCTTTCTTT. It specifies CASSQGRQGRTEAFF.

This sequence joins TRBV13 and TRBJ1-2, with D unclear. The CDR3 has 13 amino acids. Trimming took 2 bases from V and 2 from J, leaving 6 bases between them. The germline CDR1 and CDR2 sequences are PRHDT and FYEKMQ (reference sequence). The CDR3 sequence: CASSLLRNYGYTF. CDR3 sequence (DNA): TGTGCCAGCAGCTTACTCAGGAACTATGGCTACACCTTC.

This chain links TRBV5-1 with TRBJ2-3, with a tentative D call TRBD1 (5 bases). CDR1 is SGHRS and CDR2 is YFSETQ in the germline V gene. With 4 bases removed from V and 3 bases from J, the gap between germline ends came to 12 bases. The CDR3 has 14 amino acids. CDR3 sequence reads: CASSPADTTDTQYF. Written as DNA, the CDR3 is TGCGCCAGCAGCCCGGCGGACACAACAGATACGCAGTATTTT. Combining the CDR3 with reference TRBV5-1 and TRBJ2-3 gives the whole variable domain KAGVTQTPRYLIKTRGQQVTLSCSPISGHRSVSWYQQTPGQGLQFLFEYFSETQRNKGNFPGRFSGRQFSNSRSEMNVSTLELGDSALYLCASSPADTTDTQYFGPGTRLTVL.

The chain carries TRBV19 and TRBJ1-1; D gene ambiguous. The germline V gene has CDR1 LNHDA and CDR2 SQIVND (reference sequence). This CDR3 has 13 residues. V was pared by 5 bases and J by 6 bases, with 13 bases between. The CDR3 here is CASSRPLPPEAFF. The DNA of the CDR3 is TGTGCCAGTAGTCGACCGCTTCCACCTGAAGCTTTCTTT.

The chain carries TRBV27 and TRBJ1-5; D is ambiguous. Trimming pared 6 bases from V and 7 bases from J, leaving 22 bases between. The CDR3 spans 16 residues. The germline V gene has CDR1 MNHEY and CDR2 SMNVEV (reference sequence). The CDR3 reads CASRTVLGPSDQPQHF. The CDR3 bases are TGTGCCAGCAGAACGGTTTTAGGCCCGAGCGACCAGCCCCAGCATTTT.

The gene calls are TRBV5-1 and TRBJ1-1; TRBD1 matches 7 bases. Germline V gene data show CDR1 as SGHRS and CDR2 as YFSETQ. The CDR3 contains 17 residues. Germline trimming cut 3 bases from V and 3 bases from J; bases unmatched to any gene: 14. Written as DNA, the CDR3 is TGCGCCAGCAGCTATTACTCCGGGACAGTCAGATACACTGAAGCTTTCTTT. Amino acids: CASSYYSGTVRYTEAFF.

The chain is built from TRBV7-2 and TRBJ2-3, with TRBD1 as a possible D gene (6 bases). Trimming took 0 bases from V and 2 from J, leaving 15 bases between them. Germline values: CDR1 SGHTA, CDR2 FQGNSA. This CDR3 is 17 amino acids long. The CDR3 loop is CASSLAPSGHLTDTQYF. CDR3 nucleotides: TGTGCCAGCAGCTTAGCTCCGTCGGGACACCTCACAGATACGCAGTATTTT.

The V and J genes are TRBV19 and TRBJ2-1; D is uncertain. Germline CDR1 LNHDA, CDR2 SQIVND (reference sequence). V lost 4 bases, J lost 5 bases, and 9 bases lay in between. CDR3 size: 13 residues. The CDR3: CASSNLQDNEQFF. The CDR3 DNA follows: TGTGCCAGTAGTAATCTTCAGGACAATGAGCAGTTCTTC. Based on the CDR3 plus reference TRBV19 and TRBJ2-1, the full variable domain is DGGITQSPKYLFRKEGQNVTLSCEQNLNHDAMYWYRQDPGQGLRLIYYSQIVNDFQKGDIAEGYSVSREKKESFPLTVTSAQKNPTAFYLCASSNLQDNEQFFGPGTRLTVL.